Following are 8 T cell receptor beta chains from one sample sequenced in a study of T cell repertoires in cytomegalovirus infection. The antigens for these receptors are not known. MiXCR, applied by TCRdb to the reads, yields one record per CDR3 protein. The data contain about 83,000 distinct CDR3 sequences, roughly a quarter of them singletons. This specimen consisted of CD8+ T cells from cultured PBMCs, obtained from culture after CMV antigen stimulation. All receptors come from a human donor in good health (CMV status not recorded). Some clones in this sample may be carry-over from other donors' samples.

The chain has TRBV27 and TRBJ1-5, with 7 bases lining up with TRBD1. From germline, CDR1 is MNHEY and CDR2 SMNVEV (reference sequence). J gave up 1 base and V 5 bases, and 2 bases lay outside the gene matches. The CDR3 spans 14 residues. The DNA for the CDR3 is TGTGCCAGCAGTATGACAGGGAGCAATCAGCCCCAGCATTTT. Translation: CASSMTGSNQPQHF.

The sample holds many counts of this clonotype. Here the CDR3 DNA reads TGTGCCAGCAGCTCAACTAGCGGGGGAGTCCTGATCTACGAGCAGTACTTC. Translating it yields CASSSTSGGVLIYEQYF. The gene calls are TRBV7-9 and TRBJ2-7, with 11 bases fitting TRBD2. With 4 bases clipped from V and 3 bases from J, the junction kept 11 bases outside the gene matches. Germline V gene sequence: CDR1 SEHNR, CDR2 FQNEAQ (reference sequence). The CDR3 runs 17 residues. Full variable domain (outside the CDR3, taken from reference TRBV7-9 and TRBJ2-7): DTGVSQNPRHKITKRGQNVTFRCDPISEHNRLYWYRQTLGQGPEFLTYFQNEAQLEKSRLLSDRFSAERPKGSFSTLEIQRTEQGDSAMYLCASSSTSGGVLIYEQYFGPGTRLTVT.

Many counts were recorded for this clonotype. The gene calls are TRBV19 and TRBJ1-2; a weak D match, TRBD1 (5 bases). The CDR3 runs 13 residues. Between the trimmed V and J ends, which lost 3 bases and 7 bases, there was a span of 12 bases. CDR1 is LNHDA and CDR2 is SQIVND in the germline V gene (reference sequence). The CDR3 nucleotides read TGTGCCAGTAGTATGCACCAGGGTGGTGGCTACACCTTC. Amino acids: CASSMHQGGGYTF.

In this sample, this clonotype turned up once. V gene TRBV7-4 combines with J gene TRBJ2-1; TRBD1 matches at 7 bases. The CDR3 totals 12 residues. CDR1 is SGHVT and CDR2 is SQSDAQ in the germline V gene. The trim removed 5 bases at V and 10 bases at J, leaving 5 bases unmatched. For the CDR3, the DNA is TGTGCCAGCAGCCTAACAGGGGACGAGCAGTTCTTC. It specifies CASSLTGDEQFF.

In this sample, this clonotype turned up a few times. The rearrangement links TRBV7-9 to TRBJ2-6; D may be TRBD1 (5 bases). This CDR3 has 16 residues. V lost 5 bases, J lost 1 base, and 12 bases lay in between. Looked up from germline, CDR1 is SEHNR and CDR2 is FQNEAQ (reference sequence). CDR3 in amino acids: CASSPPQGSGANVLTF. The CDR3 nucleotides read TGTGCCAGCAGCCCCCCTCAGGGTTCTGGGGCCAACGTCCTGACTTTC. Filled out from reference TRBV7-9 and TRBJ2-6, the complete variable domain reads DTGVSQNPRHKITKRGQNVTFRCDPISEHNRLYWYRQTLGQGPEFLTYFQNEAQLEKSRLLSDRFSAERPKGSFSTLEIQRTEQGDSAMYLCASSPPQGSGANVLTFGAGSRLTVL.

This clonotype was recorded at least ten times. The V call is TRBV7-2, the J call TRBJ2-2; D not certain. The germline V gene encodes CDR1 SGHTA and CDR2 FQGNSA. V was cut by 2 bases and J by 0 bases, with 16 bases left in between. The CDR3 loop spans 18 amino acids. The CDR3 loop reads CASSLTDQYLTNTGELFF. The CDR3 coding sequence is TGTGCCAGCAGCTTAACAGACCAATACCTAACGAACACCGGGGAGCTGTTTTTT.

This clonotype was seen only a few times. The DNA for the CDR3 is TGTGCCAGCAGTCCCTCGGGACAGGGTCGGTACGAGCAGTACTTC. It translates to CASSPSGQGRYEQYF. J is TRBJ2-7 and V is TRBV6-1, with 9 bases lining up with TRBD1. The germline CDR1 and CDR2 sequences are MNHNS and SASEGT. The CDR3 extends over 15 amino acids. With V trimmed by 5 bases and J by 4 bases, 9 bases remained unmatched.

As DNA, the CDR3 is TGTGCCAGCACCAGTCAGGCTAGCGGGACGTTCTACGAGCAGTACTTC. Protein: CASTSQASGTFYEQYF. The V and J genes are TRBV7-9 and TRBJ2-7, with 9 nucleotides matching TRBD2. Germline CDR1 reads SEHNR; CDR2 reads FQNEAQ (reference sequence). This CDR3 comprises 16 residues. Trimming at V came to 7 bases and at J to 3 bases, leaving 13 bases not matched to a gene.